This T cell receptor (beta chain) was documented in a study of T cell responses to AZD1222 COVID-19 vaccine. After removal of 5 bases from V and 5 bases from J, the junction contained 6 bases not matched to a gene. Germline CDR1 and CDR2: SGHNT and YENEEA. The CDR3 consists of 14 residues. Study outcomes and limitations: Repertoire collection took place solely once the T cell response had peaked. Most donors were white British and more were female, and clonal diversity was possibly underestimated. The reported proportion of spike-specific TCRs targeting unmutated variant regions was nearly half.

Some second doses came at about 4 weeks and others at about 12 weeks; these were pooled. Notes on this clone: Its antigen is not identified.

The protocol was immunoSEQ multiplex PCR, while the TCRdb copy is restricted to in-frame clones and leaves out a portion. The data hold 30,000 to 35,000 clones, with about 84% observed a single time. The TCR comes from an adult who received the AZD1222 COVID-19 vaccine. The chain recombines TRBV11-3 with TRBJ2-1; 7 nucleotides align to TRBD2. The source was peripheral blood, collected 28 days after the second AZD1222 dose. The CDR3 bases are TGTGCCAGCAGCCTTAGCGGGCTTAACAATGAGCAGTTCTTC. This gives the protein CASSLSGLNNEQFF.